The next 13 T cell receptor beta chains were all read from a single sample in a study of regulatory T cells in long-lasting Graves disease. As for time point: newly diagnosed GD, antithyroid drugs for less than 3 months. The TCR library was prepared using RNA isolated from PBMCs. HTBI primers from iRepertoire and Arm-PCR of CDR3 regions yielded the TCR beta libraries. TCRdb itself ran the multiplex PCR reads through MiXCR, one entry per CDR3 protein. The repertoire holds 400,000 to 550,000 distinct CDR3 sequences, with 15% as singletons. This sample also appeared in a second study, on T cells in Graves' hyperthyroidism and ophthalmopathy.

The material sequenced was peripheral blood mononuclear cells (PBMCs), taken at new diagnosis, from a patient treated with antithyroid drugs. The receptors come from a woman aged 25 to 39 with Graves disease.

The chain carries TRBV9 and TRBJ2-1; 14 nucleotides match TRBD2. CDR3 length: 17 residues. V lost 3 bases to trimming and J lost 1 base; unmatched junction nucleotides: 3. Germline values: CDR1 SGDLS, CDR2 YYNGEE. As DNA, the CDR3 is TGTGCCAGCAGCGGGACTAGCGGGAGGTCGTCCTACAATGAGCAGTTCTTC. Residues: CASSGTSGRSSYNEQFF.

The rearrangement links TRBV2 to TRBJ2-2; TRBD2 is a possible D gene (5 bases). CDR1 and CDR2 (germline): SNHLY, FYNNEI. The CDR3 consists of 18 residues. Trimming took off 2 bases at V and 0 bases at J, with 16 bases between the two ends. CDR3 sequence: CASSESRVLTPNTGELFF. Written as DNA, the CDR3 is TGTGCCAGCAGTGAATCGAGGGTCCTCACTCCGAACACCGGGGAGCTGTTTTTT. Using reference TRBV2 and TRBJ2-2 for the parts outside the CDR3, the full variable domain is EPEVTQTPSHQVTQMGQEVILRCVPISNHLYFYWYRQILGQKVEFLVSFYNNEISEKSEIFDDQFSVERPDGSNFTLKIRSTKLEDSAMYFCASSESRVLTPNTGELFFGEGSRLTVL.

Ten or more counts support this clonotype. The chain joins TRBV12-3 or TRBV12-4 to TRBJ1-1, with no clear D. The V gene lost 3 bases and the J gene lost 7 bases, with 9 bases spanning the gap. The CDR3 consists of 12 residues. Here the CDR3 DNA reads TGTGCCAGCAGTTTGAAGGAGATTGAAGCTTTCTTT. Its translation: CASSLKEIEAFF.

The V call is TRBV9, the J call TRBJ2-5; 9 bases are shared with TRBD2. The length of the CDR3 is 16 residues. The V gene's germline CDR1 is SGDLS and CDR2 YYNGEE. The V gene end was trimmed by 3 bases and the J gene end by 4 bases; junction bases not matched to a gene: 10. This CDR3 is CASSEVSGRGGETQYF. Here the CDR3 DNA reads TGTGCCAGCAGCGAAGTTAGCGGGAGAGGTGGAGAGACCCAGTACTTC. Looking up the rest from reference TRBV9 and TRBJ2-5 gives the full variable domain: DSGVTQTPKHLITATGQRVTLRCSPRSGDLSVYWYQQSLDQGLQFLIQYYNGEERAKGNILERFSAQQFPDLHSELNLSSLELGDSALYFCASSEVSGRGGETQYFGPGTRLLVL.

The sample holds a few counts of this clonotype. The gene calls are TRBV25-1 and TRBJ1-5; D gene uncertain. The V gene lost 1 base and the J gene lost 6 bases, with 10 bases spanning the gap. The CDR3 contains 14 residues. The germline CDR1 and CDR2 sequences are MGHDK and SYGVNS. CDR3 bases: TGTGCCAGCAGTGAATCCCGGAGCGTTCAGCCCCAGCATTTT. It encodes CASSESRSVQPQHF.

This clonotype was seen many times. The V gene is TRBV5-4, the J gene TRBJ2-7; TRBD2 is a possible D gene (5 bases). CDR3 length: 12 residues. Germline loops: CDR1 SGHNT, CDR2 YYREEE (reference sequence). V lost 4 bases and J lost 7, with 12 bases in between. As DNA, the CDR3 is TGTGCCAGCAGCCCACAAGGGAGTGAGCAGTACTTC. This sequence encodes CASSPQGSEQYF.

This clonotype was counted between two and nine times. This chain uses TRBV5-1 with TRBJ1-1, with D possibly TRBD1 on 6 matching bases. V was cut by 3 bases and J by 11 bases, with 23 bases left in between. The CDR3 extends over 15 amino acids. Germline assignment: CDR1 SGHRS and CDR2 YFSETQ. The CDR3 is CASSSGGARVLSAFF. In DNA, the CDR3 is TGCGCCAGCAGCTCCGGGGGGGCGCGGGTGCTTTCGGCTTTCTTT.

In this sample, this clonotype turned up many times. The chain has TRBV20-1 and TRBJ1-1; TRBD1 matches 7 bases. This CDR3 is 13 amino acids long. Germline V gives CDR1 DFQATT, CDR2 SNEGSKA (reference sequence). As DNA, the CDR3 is TGCAGCTCAACCGGGACAGTGAACACTGAAGCTTTCTTT. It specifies CSSTGTVNTEAFF.

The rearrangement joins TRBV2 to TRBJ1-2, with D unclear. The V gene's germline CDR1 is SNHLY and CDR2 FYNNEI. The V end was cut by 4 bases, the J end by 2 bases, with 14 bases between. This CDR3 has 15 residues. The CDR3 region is CASSAPRTGNYGYTF. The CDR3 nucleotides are TGTGCCAGCAGTGCCCCTCGGACGGGGAACTATGGCTACACCTTC.

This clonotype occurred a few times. CDR3 sequence (DNA): TGCGCCAGCAGCTTGGCAGGACAGGGGGCCAACCAAGAGACCCAGTACTTC. It yields the protein CASSLAGQGANQETQYF. V and J are TRBV5-1 and TRBJ2-5, with TRBD1 matching over 11 bases. Germline V gene sequence: CDR1 SGHRS, CDR2 YFSETQ. This CDR3 has 17 residues. Losses at the gene ends were 0 bases for V and 0 bases for J; bases not matched to a gene: 4.

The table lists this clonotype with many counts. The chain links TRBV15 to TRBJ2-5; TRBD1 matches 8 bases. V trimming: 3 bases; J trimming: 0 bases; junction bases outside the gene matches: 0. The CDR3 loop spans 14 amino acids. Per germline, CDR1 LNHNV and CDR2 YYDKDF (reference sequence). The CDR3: CATSSRGHQETQYF. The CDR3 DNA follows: TGTGCCACCAGCAGCAGGGGGCACCAAGAGACCCAGTACTTC. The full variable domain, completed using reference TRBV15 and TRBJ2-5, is DAMVIQNPRYQVTQFGKPVTLSCSQTLNHNVMYWYQQKSSQAPKLLFHYYDKDFNNEADTPDNFQSRRPNTSFCFLDIRSPGLGDTAMYLCATSSRGHQETQYFGPGTRLLVL.

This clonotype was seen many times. The DNA of the CDR3 is TGTGCCTGGAGTGTACGGAGAGGGAAGGCTGAAGCTTTCTTT. Protein product: CAWSVRRGKAEAFF. The V call is TRBV30, the J call TRBJ1-1; no clear D. The CDR3 has 14 residues. Trimming left V 0 bases short and J 6 bases short, with 14 bases between. The germline gives CDR1 GTSNPN, CDR2 SVGIG (reference sequence).

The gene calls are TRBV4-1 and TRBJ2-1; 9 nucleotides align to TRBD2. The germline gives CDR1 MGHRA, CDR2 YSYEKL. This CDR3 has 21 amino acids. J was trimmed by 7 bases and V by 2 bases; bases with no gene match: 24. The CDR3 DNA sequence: TGCGCCAGCAGCCAAAGAGGGTCGCGGGGAGCGGGAGGTGGATTCGGTAATGAGCAGTTCTTC. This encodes CASSQRGSRGAGGGFGNEQFF.